This TCR beta chain came from a study of blood T cell repertoires in COVID-19. Across the whole study: Samples representing acute and convalescent COVID-19 were sourced from the United States, Italy and Spain.

The CDR3 sequence is 12 residues long. With V trimmed by 3 bases and J by 5 bases, 0 bases remained unmatched. From germline, CDR1 is SGHTA and CDR2 FQGNSA. The method was immunoSEQ multiplex PCR; TCRdb's version includes in-frame clones alone and lacks a portion of them. The sample comprises under 200,000 clones, under 90% of which are singletons, and roughly 2% rests with the top ten. The V gene is TRBV7-2, the J gene TRBJ2-5; 7 positions agree with TRBD2. The sequencing input was peripheral blood. The sequence came from a woman older than 75 with acute or convalescent COVID-19. The CDR3 bases are TGTGCCAGCAGCTTTAGCGGGGAGACCCAGTACTTC. Residues: CASSFSGETQYF.